This T cell receptor (beta chain) is from a study of blood T cells in healthy people across ages (dated by TCRdb to between 2015 and 2017). Background on the whole study: Template switching captured roughly one uniquely barcoded TCR beta cDNA molecule per two T cells in model experiments. To avoid experimental bias, donors of different ages were randomly spread across the sequencing lanes. Donors were grouped into four age groups: young (average about 15 years), middle-aged (roughly 38), aged (approximately 67) and long-lived (around 80). For two donors (one aged 18 to 30 and one aged 80 or older), the study analyzed two additional independent replicas of 1 million unique cDNA reads from the same blood draw. Using deep sequencing normalized with unique cDNA molecular identifiers, the study measured how TCR beta repertoire diversity changes with age.

The 39 donors, aged roughly 6 to 100 years, were systemically healthy Caucasian individuals from Russia. Each donor gave roughly 11 milliliters of peripheral blood, drawn into EDTA-treated Vacutainer tubes. Ficoll-Paque density-gradient centrifugation was used to isolate PBMCs, with at least 6.5 million per sample. Total RNA was extracted from PBMCs with Trizol reagent, with at least 5 micrograms obtained per sample. Naive CD45RAhigh/CD27high T cell percentages were measured by flow cytometry on a PBMC aliquot from every donor. Concerning this clonotype itself: Its antigen is unknown. Base qualities are not provided; no much larger clone lies one nucleotide away.

The library came from 5' RACE. Sequencing took place on an Illumina HiSeq 2500. A second 7 to 11 cycle PCR used a sample-barcoded 5' primer and a J-beta primer mix. A unique molecular identifier was introduced onto each TCR beta cDNA molecule by a template-switch 5' adaptor carrying 12 random nucleotides. At least 3 million CDR3-containing paired-end reads were obtained from each sample. The Mint cDNA synthesis kit, primed by a TRBC-specific oligonucleotide, was used to synthesize first-strand cDNA from all RNA. Following uracil-DNA glycosylase treatment, all cDNA underwent a first 18-cycle PCR with the universal primers M1SS and BC2_uni_R. From the authors' description of their analysis: For normalization, 1 million high-quality reads, each with a distinct molecular identifier, were randomly selected from each sample. Reads with shared molecular identifiers were discarded instead of being binned into consensus sequences. CDR3 identification, clonotype clustering and error correction used MiTCR with a Q25 quality threshold and the strictest error-elimination algorithm. A nonparametric unseen species model with Euler transformation was used to estimate a lower bound on total TCR beta diversity. In-frame beta chains were kept once TCRdb had trimmed the public reads at Q25 with fastp and called clones with MiXCR. Each record represents a unique CDR3 protein, reported with the most common genes and DNA among its rows. TCRdb, not the authors, supplied the V and J calls. Recorded for this sample are about 1.4 million distinct CDR3 sequences; 59% of them occurred a single time. The ten largest clones capture 6.5% to 8% of the sample.

Overall results and qualifications from the work: Estimates of total diversity based on one million sequenced T cells were regarded as lower bounds and as underestimates. Because donor CMV infection status was unknown, age-related changes in expanded clonotypes were potentially confounded. Bulk unsorted PBMC profiling prevented conclusive comparison of naive and antigen-experienced compartments. As age increased, observed TCR beta diversity per million T cells dropped in a roughly linear way, and a significant reduction was already evident by age 40. Compared with the aged group, the long-lived group had more naive CD4+ T cells, fewer expanded clones and increased TCR diversity, suggesting age selection. Observed TCR beta diversity correlated strongly with the percentage of naive T cells measured by flow cytometry.

The sample was blood. This TCR came from a man in his late teens or twenties in good health.

DNA sequence: TGTGCCAGCAGCCCCGGACAGGGGGTTTACGATCAGTACTTC. It translates as CASSPGQGVYDQYF. Recombination joined TRBV7-6 with TRBJ2-5; 10 central bases correspond to TRBD1. Counted from cysteine to phenylalanine, this CDR3 has 14 amino acids. Only the CDR3 DNA is retained, 42 bases long and in frame from the first base. Unmatched junction bases come to 11, with V trimmed by 5 bases and J by 11 bases. The germline V gene gives CDR1 as SGHVS and CDR2 as FNYEAQ.